These 22 T cell receptor beta chains came from one sample sequenced in a study of blood T cells in healthy people across ages (dated by TCRdb to between 2014 and 2016). Receptors were amplified or captured by 5' RACE. Sequencing took place on an Illumina HiSeq 2500. A second PCR of roughly 7 to 11 cycles was performed with a sample-barcoded 5' primer and a J-beta primer mix. Starting from the raw public reads, TCRdb applied fastp trimming at Q25, assembled clones with MiXCR and retained in-frame beta chains. When rows share a CDR3 protein, they turn into one entry using the most common DNA and genes. The sample has 600,000 to 900,000 distinct CDR3 sequences on record, roughly 26% of them singletons. The ten largest clones capture around 3% of the sample. These same records also appear under a second study, on T cells of mothers and their children.

The material sequenced was blood. These TCRs come from a boy aged 10-17 years in good health.

V is TRBV7-8 and J is TRBJ1-1; D call uncertain. V was clipped by 7 bases and J by 1 base, with 10 bases between them. The V gene's germline CDR1 is SGHVS and CDR2 FQNEAQ. This CDR3 contains 13 residues. The CDR3 DNA reads TGTGCCAGCAAGGGTTTGTCGAACACTGAAGCTTTCTTT. Protein: CASKGLSNTEAFF.

This clonotype was seen more than once but under ten times. The gene calls are TRBV18 and TRBJ2-5; D unresolved. V was cut by 0 bases and J by 11 bases, with 10 bases left in between. CDR1 is KGHSH and CDR2 is LQKENI in the germline V gene. This CDR3 is built from 12 residues. This CDR3 reads CASSPPAGEQYF. Written as DNA, the CDR3 is TGTGCCAGCTCACCACCAGCCGGTGAGCAGTACTTC.

This chain joins TRBV2 and TRBJ1-2; no firm D call. The V gene lost 3 bases and the J gene lost 8 bases, with 10 bases spanning the gap. The CDR3 consists of 12 residues. Germline CDR1 SNHLY, CDR2 FYNNEI. CDR3 nucleotides: TGTGCCAGCAGTGACAACCTCTCGGGCTACACCTTC. It yields the protein CASSDNLSGYTF. Filled out from reference TRBV2 and TRBJ1-2, the complete variable domain reads EPEVTQTPSHQVTQMGQEVILRCVPISNHLYFYWYRQILGQKVEFLVSFYNNEISEKSEIFDDQFSVERPDGSNFTLKIRSTKLEDSAMYFCASSDNLSGYTFGSGTRLTVV.

This clonotype was counted a few times. J is TRBJ2-1 and V is TRBV2; no reliable D call. Per germline, CDR1 SNHLY and CDR2 FYNNEI. The CDR3 is 11 amino acids. With 8 bases removed from V and 8 bases from J, the gap between germline ends came to 10 bases. The CDR3 spells CASAVWDEQFF. CDR3 sequence (DNA): TGTGCCAGCGCAGTCTGGGATGAGCAGTTCTTC.

The chain is built from TRBV7-6 and TRBJ2-1; D is possibly TRBD1 (5 bases). The length of the CDR3 is 15 residues. CDR1 and CDR2 from the germline V gene are SGHVS and FNYEAQ. V was trimmed by 3 bases and J by 7 bases, leaving 16 bases between them. This chain's CDR3 is CASSFQGASGNEQFF. CDR3 in DNA: TGTGCCAGCAGCTTTCAAGGGGCCTCCGGTAATGAGCAGTTCTTC.

This clonotype occurred a few times. The V and J genes are TRBV4-1 and TRBJ1-2; the D gene is possibly TRBD1 (6 bases). The CDR3 spans 15 residues. Germline assignment: CDR1 MGHRA and CDR2 YSYEKL. The V end was cut by 2 bases, the J end by 2 bases, with 12 bases between. The CDR3 sequence: CASSQPGQPNYGYTF. The CDR3 DNA sequence: TGCGCCAGCAGCCAACCCGGACAGCCCAACTATGGCTACACCTTC.

The chain links TRBV5-1 to TRBJ2-7, with 7 bases aligning to TRBD1. The CDR3 totals 15 residues. After removal of 0 bases from V and 6 bases from J, the junction contained 9 bases not matched to a gene. Germline values: CDR1 SGHRS, CDR2 YFSETQ. The CDR3 loop reads CASSLAPRGSGEQYF. CDR3 DNA sequence: TGCGCCAGCAGCTTGGCCCCCAGGGGGAGTGGCGAGCAGTACTTC. Variable domain in full (rest from reference TRBV5-1 and TRBJ2-7): KAGVTQTPRYLIKTRGQQVTLSCSPISGHRSVSWYQQTPGQGLQFLFEYFSETQRNKGNFPGRFSGRQFSNSRSEMNVSTLELGDSALYLCASSLAPRGSGEQYFGPGTRLTVT.

The gene calls are TRBV6-6 and TRBJ2-5; 10 nucleotides agree with TRBD2. CDR1 MNHNY and CDR2 SVGAGI come from the germline V gene (reference sequence). V was clipped by 5 bases and J by 5 bases; unmatched bases: 8. This CDR3 has 15 residues. As DNA, the CDR3 is TGTGCCAGCAGTCATAGCGGGGGGCCCCGGGAGACCCAGTACTTC. Encoded protein: CASSHSGGPRETQYF.

V usage is TRBV3-1 and J usage is TRBJ2-5, with D maybe TRBD2 (6 bases). Germline V gene sequence: CDR1 LGHDT, CDR2 YNNKEL (reference sequence). Trimming shortened V by 2 bases and J by 11 bases, and 15 bases separated the two germline ends. This CDR3 region has 13 residues. The CDR3, as DNA: TGTGCCAGCAGCCAACCCCCTCGGACTAAGCAGTACTTC. It yields the protein CASSQPPRTKQYF.

The chain is built from TRBV6-5 and TRBJ1-1, with TRBD1 matching 9 bases. The CDR3 totals 16 residues. J was trimmed by 7 bases and V by 5 bases; bases with no gene match: 14. Germline V gene data show CDR1 as MNHEY and CDR2 as SVGAGI. The CDR3 bases are TGTGCCAGCAGTGCGACAGGGGGGTATATTGGCGGTGAAGCTTTCTTT. Protein sequence: CASSATGGYIGGEAFF.

In this sample, this clonotype turned up a few times. CDR3 loop: CASRFGYQETQYF. DNA for the CDR3: TGTGCCAGCAGGTTCGGGTACCAAGAGACCCAGTACTTC. The chain links TRBV5-6 to TRBJ2-5, with no clear D. The CDR3 runs 13 residues. From germline, CDR1 is SGHDT and CDR2 YYEEEE. Between the trimmed V and J ends, which lost 5 bases and 0 bases, there was a span of 8 bases.

The genes are TRBV2 and TRBJ2-5; D remains ambiguous. The V end lost 10 bases, the J end lost 4 bases, and 19 bases lay between the germline ends. CDR1 SNHLY and CDR2 FYNNEI come from the germline V gene. CDR3 length: 14 amino acids. The CDR3 DNA is TGTGCCACAGCTAGAACGGCTGTAGGAGAGACCCAGTACTTC. It translates to CATARTAVGETQYF. Filled out from reference TRBV2 and TRBJ2-5, the complete variable domain reads EPEVTQTPSHQVTQMGQEVILRCVPISNHLYFYWYRQILGQKVEFLVSFYNNEISEKSEIFDDQFSVERPDGSNFTLKIRSTKLEDSAMYFCATARTAVGETQYFGPGTRLLVL.

Points on this clonotype: The junction departs from germline at one end; a sequencing error may be responsible. The genes are TRBV5-6 and TRBJ2-1; D unresolved. The DNA end is more similar to TRBJ2-7, so the J call may be wrong. This CDR3 is 10 amino acids long. Per germline, CDR1 SGHDT and CDR2 YYEEEE. The CDR3 protein is CASGFSEQYF. CDR3 coding DNA: TGTGCCAGCGGCTTCAGCGAGCAGTACTTC.

V is TRBV6-4 and J is TRBJ1-2; D possibly corresponds to TRBD1 (5 bases). Germline V gives CDR1 MRHNA, CDR2 SNTAGT. The CDR3 covers 15 residues. V lost 2 bases and J lost 4, with 14 bases in between. The CDR3 sequence is CASSDRAGPPYGYTF. The CDR3 bases are TGTGCCAGCAGTGACAGGGCAGGGCCACCCTATGGCTACACCTTC.

This clonotype was counted between two and nine times. The rearrangement links TRBV5-1 to TRBJ2-6; TRBD1 matches 8 bases. The CDR3 has 18 amino acids. Germline CDR1 is SGHRS and CDR2 is YFSETQ. The trim removed 4 bases at V and 1 base at J, leaving 10 bases unmatched. The CDR3 bases are TGCGCCAGCAGCCTACGGACAGGGAGGAGGTCTGGGGCCAACGTCCTGACTTTC. It specifies CASSLRTGRRSGANVLTF.

This clonotype occurred a few times. V usage is TRBV5-1 and J usage is TRBJ2-5; 8 bases align to TRBD1. The CDR3 is made up of 14 amino acids. CDR1 and CDR2 (germline): SGHRS, YFSETQ. After removal of 4 bases from V and 5 bases from J, the junction contained 7 bases not matched to a gene. CDR3 loop: CASSHDRGDETQYF. CDR3 in DNA: TGCGCCAGCAGCCATGACAGGGGAGATGAGACCCAGTACTTC. The variable domain in full, completed from reference TRBV5-1 and TRBJ2-5, reads KAGVTQTPRYLIKTRGQQVTLSCSPISGHRSVSWYQQTPGQGLQFLFEYFSETQRNKGNFPGRFSGRQFSNSRSEMNVSTLELGDSALYLCASSHDRGDETQYFGPGTRLLVL.

Of note for this clonotype: The final CDR3 position lacks the conserved phenylalanine or tryptophan, pointing to a likely read error. The J gene is TRBJ2-5, the V gene TRBV20-1; 8 bases line up with TRBD2. J gave up 4 bases and V 3 bases, and 10 bases lay outside the gene matches. Germline V gene sequence: CDR1 DFQATT, CDR2 SNEGSKA (reference sequence). This CDR3 is built from 15 residues. CDR3 bases: TGCAGTGCTAGCAGAGGACGGGGGGGCGGAGAGACCCAGTACCTC. Its translation: CSASRGRGGGETQYL.

This clonotype has just a few counts. The chain couples TRBV24-1 to TRBJ2-5; 9 bases map to TRBD1. The ends lost 3 bases at V and 3 bases at J; junction bases unmatched: 7. Germline CDR1 reads KGHDR; CDR2 reads SFDVKD. The CDR3 has 16 amino acids. The DNA for the CDR3 is TGTGCCACCAGTGATACCGGGACAGGGAACGAAGAGACCCAGTACTTC. It specifies CATSDTGTGNEETQYF.

The table lists this clonotype with a few counts. The V and J genes are TRBV6-5 and TRBJ2-5, with D tentatively TRBD2 (5 bases). This CDR3 region has 12 residues. In germline, CDR1 is MNHEY, CDR2 SVGAGI. Trimming took 8 bases from V and 10 from J, leaving 17 bases between them. CDR3 in amino acids: CASGGGSWDQYF. The CDR3 DNA follows: TGTGCCAGCGGAGGTGGCTCGTGGGACCAGTACTTC.

The genes are TRBV9 and TRBJ2-7, with D perhaps matching TRBD2 (6 bases). The CDR3 consists of 14 residues. Germline V gives CDR1 SGDLS, CDR2 YYNGEE. The ends were cut back, 6 bases at V and 6 bases at J, with 19 bases in the middle. The CDR3 spells CASNVRDFPLEQYF. In nucleotides, the CDR3 is TGTGCCAGCAACGTCCGGGACTTTCCTCTCGAGCAGTACTTC.

This clonotype has at least ten counts. The rearrangement joins TRBV5-1 to TRBJ2-5; a weak D match, TRBD1 (6 bases). The assigned J gene may be wrong: the sequence end matches TRBJ2-7 better. The CDR3 has 14 residues. Germline V gene lookup returns CDR1 SGHRS and CDR2 YFSETQ. The DNA of the CDR3 is TGCGCCAGCAGCCCGAGGGACAAAGCCTACGAGCAGTACTTC. It specifies CASSPRDKAYEQYF.

Worth noting for this clonotype: It may be a read error: a sequence one base away is much more abundant. The V call is TRBV15, the J call TRBJ1-2, with TRBD1 matching over 8 bases. Germline assignment: CDR1 LNHNV and CDR2 YYDKDF (reference sequence). This CDR3 comprises 15 residues. With V trimmed by 4 bases and J by 0 bases, 4 bases remained unmatched. This chain's CDR3 is CATSKWTGTNYGYTF. The DNA of the CDR3 is TGTGCCACCAGCAAGTGGACAGGGACTAACTATGGCTACACCTTC.